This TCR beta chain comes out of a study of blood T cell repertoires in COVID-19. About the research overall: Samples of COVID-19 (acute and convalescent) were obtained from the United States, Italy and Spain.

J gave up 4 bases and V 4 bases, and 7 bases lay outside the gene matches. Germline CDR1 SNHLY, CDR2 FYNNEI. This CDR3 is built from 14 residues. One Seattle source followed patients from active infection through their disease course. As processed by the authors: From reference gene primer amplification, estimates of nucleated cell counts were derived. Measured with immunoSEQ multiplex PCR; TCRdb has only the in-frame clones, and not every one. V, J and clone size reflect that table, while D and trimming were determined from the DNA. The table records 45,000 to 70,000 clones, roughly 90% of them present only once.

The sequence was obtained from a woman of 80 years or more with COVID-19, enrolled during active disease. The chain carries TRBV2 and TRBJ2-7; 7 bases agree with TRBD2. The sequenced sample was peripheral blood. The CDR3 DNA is TGTGCCAGCAGTGGGGTACTAGCGATATACGAGCAGTACTTC. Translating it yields CASSGVLAIYEQYF.